The sequence of this TCR beta chain was determined in a study of early T cells in non-severe SARS-CoV-2 infection. Study-level background: The study sequenced bulk RNA from unsorted whole blood, with chains unpaired. Study conclusions and caveats: VDJdb-based matching was biased toward anti-spike CD8 responses and missed private and CD4 specificities.

This clonotype was seen at least ten times. Its antigen remains unidentified. This CDR3 contains 14 residues. Germline CDR1 SNHLY, CDR2 FYNNEI. Trimming removed 9 bases from V and 0 bases from J; junction bases left unmatched: 4. Unique molecular identifiers were affixed to single, distinct cDNA molecules. TCRdb reprocessed the 5' RACE reads with MiXCR, giving one entry per CDR3 protein. Of around 72,000 distinct CDR3 sequences listed, about a tenth are singletons. The receptor was derived from an adult who was a healthcare worker with PCR-confirmed SARS-CoV-2 infection or an uninfected control (not recorded which). The V gene is TRBV2, the J gene TRBJ1-5; 8 positions agree with TRBD1. The sequenced sample was whole blood, obtained at baseline. CDR3 sequence (DNA): TGTGCCAGTCGAGGGACAGGTAGCAATCAGCCCCAGCATTTT. This gives the protein CASRGTGSNQPQHF.